The 5 T cell receptor beta chains given below trace back to one sample, sequenced in a study of neurological immune-mediated disorders. TCRdb analysed the 5' RACE reads with MiXCR anew, one entry per CDR3 protein. The sample gives under 85,000 distinct CDR3 sequences, 10% to 13% of which show up once; roughly 1.8% is in the top ten. Sequenced sample: PBMCs. The receptors shown here come from a man between 35 and 55 years old in good health.

This clonotype was counted many times. In DNA, the CDR3 is TGTGCCAGCAGTGAATCGGGGGCGGCTAATGAAAAACTGTTTTTT. Translated, it gives CASSESGAANEKLFF. The chain uses TRBV25-1 and TRBJ1-4, with D perhaps TRBD1 (6 bases). V was cut by 1 base and J by 3 bases, with 9 bases left in between. CDR1 is MGHDK, CDR2 SYGVNS, per germline. CDR3 length: 15 residues.

This clonotype was counted ten times or more. The chain combines TRBV5-1 with TRBJ1-6; no definite D call. CDR1 and CDR2 (germline): SGHRS, YFSETQ. The CDR3 runs 12 residues. The V gene lost 8 bases and the J gene lost 14 bases, with 17 bases spanning the gap. The CDR3 here is CASSPGGRALHF. As DNA, the CDR3 is TGCGCCAGTAGTCCGGGAGGCCGGGCCCTCCACTTT.

In its sample, this clonotype was seen many times. The chain has TRBV12-3 or TRBV12-4 and TRBJ1-1; no definite D call. This CDR3 spans 11 amino acids. V was trimmed by 6 bases and J by 4 bases, leaving 6 bases between them. The CDR3 sequence: CASSWGTEAFF. CDR3 nucleotides: TGTGCCAGCAGCTGGGGCACTGAAGCTTTCTTT.

In this sample, this clonotype turned up many times. The chain combines TRBV5-5 with TRBJ2-3; perhaps TRBD2 as D (7 bases). The germline V gene encodes CDR1 SGHKS and CDR2 YYEKEE (reference sequence). V was cut by 5 bases and J by 4 bases, with 17 bases left in between. The CDR3 length is 15 residues. CDR3 sequence: CASRKIGGPADTQYF. As DNA, the CDR3 is TGTGCCAGCAGGAAAATCGGGGGGCCGGCAGATACGCAGTATTTT.

At least ten counts were recorded for this clonotype. J is TRBJ2-7 and V is TRBV10-3; D may correspond to TRBD1 or TRBD2 (5 bases each). CDR1 and CDR2 (germline): ENHRY, SYGVKD. Trimming cost V 5 bases and J 3 bases, with 11 bases left between them. This CDR3 spans 13 amino acids. For the CDR3, the DNA is TGTGCCATCAGTTTTTCTGGGGGCTACGAGCAGTACTTC. Residues: CAISFSGGYEQYF.